This is a list of T cell receptor beta chains from one sample in a study of cytomegalovirus exposure and HLA in healthy donors. TCRdb's table, derived via immunoSEQ multiplex PCR, lists solely in-frame clones and lacks some. Of about 130,000 clones in the sample, approximately 71% were seen once. The sample was PBMCs. Receptor source: a man aged 25 to 45 in good health and CMV-seronegative. CDR3s include the opening cysteine and the closing phenylalanine or tryptophan. Fields, in order: V gene, D gene, CDR3 length, clone size, J gene, CDR3 DNA, CDR3 protein. The D gene is left open where the match is weak. Rows may omit the clone size; those that give it use once, few, many or a size class.

>TRBV27|NA|14|once|TRBJ1-2
TGTGCCAGCTCAGTCCGCGACGGGAGCTATGGCTACACCTTC
CASSVRDGSYGYTF
>TRBV15|NA|17|NA|TRBJ2-3
TGTGCCACCAGCACGGGGGTAAGCGGGCCCAGCACAGATACGCAGTATTTT
CATSTGVSGPSTDTQYF
>TRBV5-1|TRBD1|14|NA|TRBJ2-7
TGCGCCAGCAGCCTCAGGACAGGGGAGGGCGAGCAGTACTTC
CASSLRTGEGEQYF
>TRBV9|TRBD1|15|NA|TRBJ1-4
TGTGCCAGCAGCGCTAAACAGGGGGCTAATGAAAAACTGTTTTTT
CASSAKQGANEKLFF
>TRBV29-1|NA|13|NA|TRBJ2-3
TGCAGCGTTTTCACACTAACTAGGAGTACGCAGTATTTT
CSVFTLTRSTQYF
>TRBV6-1|TRBD2|15|NA|TRBJ2-7
TGTGCCAGCAACGGAGGACTAGCGGGTGCCTACGAGCAGTACTTC
CASNGGLAGAYEQYF
>TRBV5-1|TRBD1|16|few|TRBJ1-6
TGCGCCAGCAGCTTGGATGGGTCGACAGGGAGGTCACCCCTCCACTTT
CASSLDGSTGRSPLHF
>TRBV27|NA|14|NA|TRBJ1-1
TGTGCCAGCACTCCTGGGGGGATGAACACTGAAGCTTTCTTT
CASTPGGMNTEAFF
>TRBV19|TRBD2|16|NA|TRBJ2-3
TGTGCCAGTAGTATACCGGGACTAGCGGGAGTCCATACGCAGTATTTT
CASSIPGLAGVHTQYF
>TRBV6-6|NA|14|few|TRBJ2-5
TGTGCCAGCGTAACCGGTGGGAGCCAAGAGACCCAGTACTTC
CASVTGGSQETQYF
>TRBV6-1|TRBD2|15|NA|TRBJ2-1
TGTGCCAGCAGTATCCTAGCGGGAGGGGACAATGAGCAGTTCTTC
CASSILAGGDNEQFF
>TRBV27|TRBD1|19|NA|TRBJ2-2
TGTGCCAGCAGACCGAACTGGGATGAGAGGACAGGGGAGGCCGGGGAGCTGTTTTTT
CASRPNWDERTGEAGELFF
>TRBV6-5|TRBD1|14|NA|TRBJ1-1
TGTGCCAGCAGGTCTGACAGGGGCAACACTGAAGCTTTCTTT
CASRSDRGNTEAFF
>TRBV9|TRBD2|15|NA|TRBJ2-5
TGTGCCAGCAGCGTAGGTCTTGGCGGGAGCGAGACCCAGTACTTC
CASSVGLGGSETQYF
>TRBV27|NA|14|NA|TRBJ1-6
TGTGCCAGCAGTTTATGGGGCAGTCATTCACCCCTCCACTTT
CASSLWGSHSPLHF
>TRBV5-1|NA|14|NA|TRBJ2-7
TGCGCCAGCAGCTTGAGACAGCCACTCTACGAGCAGTACTTC
CASSLRQPLYEQYF
>TRBV7-3|TRBD2|16|NA|TRBJ2-2
TGTGCCAGCAGCTTAGAGCGGGAGGGCCGAACCGGGGAGCTGTTTTTT
CASSLEREGRTGELFF
>TRBV25-1|TRBD2|15|NA|TRBJ2-1
TGTGCCAGCAGGCCCCCGACTAGCGGCTACAATGAGCAGTTCTTC
CASRPPTSGYNEQFF
>TRBV18|TRBD1|16|few|TRBJ2-7
TGTGCCAGCTCATCCGCTACAGGGGGCGGGGGTTTGGAGCAGTACTTC
CASSSATGGGGLEQYF
>TRBV10-1|NA|13|NA|TRBJ2-1
TGCGCCAGCAGTGAGGAGGGCGGGAATGAGCAGTTCTTC
CASSEEGGNEQFF
>TRBV19|TRBD1|14|few|TRBJ2-1
TGTGCCAGTAGTGACAGGGCAAGGTCAAATGAGCAGTTCTTC
CASSDRARSNEQFF
>TRBV13|NA|12|NA|TRBJ1-2
TGTGCCAGCAGTTCCGGGGGGGATGGCTACACCTTC
CASSSGGDGYTF